This TCR beta chain came from a study of regulatory T cells in long-lasting Graves disease. General study points: Blood alone, not thyroid tissue, was studied. Comparison showed that persistent patients shared more public clonotypes (about 3,000) than new patients (approximately 870). Persistent Graves' patients showed reduced TCR diversity versus newly diagnosed patients.

Noted time point: persistent/refractory GD, antithyroid drugs over 5 years with positive TRAb. PBMCs provided the RNA from which the TCR library was made. This clonotype was counted at least ten times. The antigen remains undetermined. Relying on iRepertoire HTBI primers and Arm-PCR of CDR3 regions, the team built TCR beta libraries. From the multiplex PCR reads, TCRdb called clonotypes with MiXCR, one entry per CDR3 protein. The sample carries approximately 400,000 distinct CDR3 sequences, about 20% recorded once. The CDR3 runs 13 residues. Between the trimmed V and J ends, which lost 4 bases and 10 bases, there was a span of 16 bases. Germline loops: CDR1 KGHSH, CDR2 LQKENI.

Here the sequenced sample was peripheral blood mononuclear cells (PBMCs), taken when the disease was refractory, from a patient treated with antithyroid drugs. The sequence was obtained from a female donor with Graves disease. The chain is built from TRBV18 and TRBJ2-5; no clear D. The CDR3 DNA follows: TGTGCCAGCTCACGCGATGGTGGTGGTGACCAGTACTTC. Its translation: CASSRDGGGDQYF.